By proportion, the clone carrying this TCR beta chain is medium-sized. Its specificity is not known. Since it is a stray read in a library aimed at alpha chains, this beta chain has a size that is not meaningful. Time point denoted: sample taken at primary tumor resection. The authors sequenced whole RNA from tumor, nontumor lung or frozen PBMC without sorting. This CDR3 has 14 residues. The V and J ends lost 1 base and 4 bases respectively, with 10 bases between them. The germline V gene encodes CDR1 LNHDA and CDR2 SQIVND (reference sequence). MiXCR was run by TCRdb on the 5' RACE reads, yielding one entry per CDR3 protein. The data hold over 8,500 distinct CDR3 sequences, with roughly an eighth observed a single time. The sample is drawn from a study of spatial heterogeneity in lung cancer. Study conclusions and caveats: Counts of ubiquitous and regional expanded TCRs tracked ubiquitous and regional nonsynonymous mutations, respectively. Tumor mutation counts were tracked by expanded intratumoral alpha and beta TCR counts.

The V and J genes are TRBV19 and TRBJ1-2; D is uncertain. The receptor comes from a male donor with early-stage non-small cell lung cancer. The material was lung tumor tissue, obtained at surgery. The CDR3 loop is CASSIGPNIYGYTF. CDR3 in DNA: TGTGCCAGTAGTATAGGACCCAACATCTATGGCTACACCTTC.